These T cell receptor beta chains were read from a single sample in a study of blood T cells in healthy people across ages. One entry per CDR3 protein results from TCRdb running MiXCR on the 5' RACE reads. The table includes some 640,000 distinct CDR3 sequences, around 31% detected once. The sequenced sample consisted of blood. These receptors were collected from an elderly woman in good health. Each CDR3 is given with its conserved first and last residue. A D gene is named only where the DNA matches it firmly. Only part of the rows carry a size: once, few, many, or a class if the clone is expanded.

once,TRBJ1-4,TRBV7-9,-,CASSPRGGTNEKLFF,TGTGCCAGCAGCCCCCGGGGTGGAACTAATGAAAAACTGTTTTTT
few,TRBJ1-1,TRBV12-3/TRBV12-4,TRBD1,CASSPRTGNAFF,TGTGCCAGCAGTCCCCGGACAGGGAATGCTTTCTTT
many,TRBJ2-1,TRBV10-3,TRBD2,CAISENSGGAGNEQFF,TGTGCCATCAGTGAAAATTCGGGGGGGGCGGGTAATGAGCAGTTCTTC
many,TRBJ2-5,TRBV7-3,-,CASSLIVASQETQYF,TGTGCCAGCAGCTTAATTGTGGCTTCCCAAGAGACCCAGTACTTC
few,TRBJ2-1,TRBV11-1,TRBD2,CASSSTTSGGFYNEQFF,TGTGCCAGCAGCTCTACGACTAGCGGGGGGTTCTACAATGAGCAGTTCTTC
many,TRBJ2-7,TRBV6-2/TRBV6-3,-,CASSYGLYEQYF,TGTGCCAGCAGTTACGGGCTCTACGAGCAGTACTTC
many,TRBJ2-7,TRBV7-3,TRBD1,CASSLTRGYEQYF,TGTGCCAGCAGCTTAACCAGGGGGTACGAGCAGTACTTC
once,TRBJ1-1,TRBV5-4,TRBD1,CASSTRGPDSEAFF,TGTGCCAGCAGCACTAGGGGGCCTGATTCTGAAGCTTTCTTT
many,TRBJ2-5,TRBV29-1,TRBD1,CSVVPVGTAGQETQYF,TGCAGCGTTGTTCCGGTCGGGACAGCCGGACAAGAGACCCAGTACTTC
many,TRBJ2-7,TRBV20-1,TRBD1,CSARETGSYEQYF,TGCAGTGCTAGAGAGACAGGGTCATACGAGCAGTACTTC
many,TRBJ2-7,TRBV9,TRBD2,CASSVAPSGDLIYEQYF,TGTGCCAGCAGCGTAGCTCCTAGCGGCGATCTTATCTACGAGCAGTACTTC
many,TRBJ2-1,TRBV20-1,TRBD1,CSARRGQGFHEQFF,TGCAGTGCTAGAAGGGGGCAGGGGTTCCATGAGCAGTTCTTC
many,TRBJ2-5,TRBV6-5,-,CASSLRRPASETQYF,TGTGCCAGCAGCTTACGAAGACCCGCTTCAGAGACCCAGTACTTC
many,TRBJ1-2,TRBV29-1,-,CSVEVEGNYGYTF,TGCAGCGTTGAAGTGGAGGGGAACTATGGCTACACCTTC
many,TRBJ1-5,TRBV6-2/TRBV6-3,-,CASSRQLEQPQHF,TGTGCCAGCAGCAGACAGCTGGAGCAGCCCCAGCATTTT
many,TRBJ2-7,TRBV11-2,-,CASSPRGDLYEQYF,TGTGCCAGCAGCCCCCGTGGAGATCTTTACGAGCAGTACTTC
many,TRBJ1-2,TRBV20-1,-,CSASTENYGYTF,TGCAGTGCTAGCACGGAGAACTATGGCTACACCTTC
-,TRBJ2-3,TRBV10-3,TRBD2,CAISESGLADSTDTQYF,TGTGCCATCAGTGAGTCGGGGCTAGCGGATAGCACAGATACGCAGTATTTT
-,TRBJ2-5,TRBV5-1,-,CASSWGPQGETQYF,TGCGCCAGCAGCTGGGGCCCTCAAGGGGAGACCCAGTACTTC
many,TRBJ2-1,TRBV5-1,TRBD1,CASSAPGQGIDEQFF,TGCGCCAGCAGCGCCCCGGGACAGGGAATAGATGAGCAGTTCTTC
many,TRBJ2-7,TRBV4-1,-,CASSQGSTYEQYF,TGCGCCAGCAGCCAGGGGAGCACCTACGAGCAGTACTTC
many,TRBJ1-6,TRBV30,-,CAWSVRSRGAYNSPLHF,TGTGCCTGGAGTGTAAGGTCCCGCGGAGCCTATAATTCACCCCTCCACTTT
many,TRBJ2-7,TRBV5-5,TRBD2,CASSPSGWAYEQYF,TGTGCCAGCAGCCCTAGCGGGTGGGCCTACGAGCAGTACTTC
-,TRBJ1-2,TRBV7-2,-,CASSIPRVNGYTF,TGTGCCAGCAGCATACCGAGGGTTAATGGCTACACCTTC
many,TRBJ2-7,TRBV6-2/TRBV6-3,-,CASSFLRDEQYF,TGTGCCAGCAGTTTCCTGAGGGACGAGCAGTACTTC
many,TRBJ1-2,TRBV4-2,-,CASSQDGGSRGHGYTF,TGTGCCAGCAGCCAAGATGGCGGCTCCCGAGGGCATGGCTACACCTTC